The 27 T cell receptor beta chains below were found in one sample sequenced in a study of blood T cells in healthy people across ages. Through a sample-barcoded 5' primer and a J-beta primer mix, a second PCR was run for roughly 7 to 12 cycles. MiXCR was run by TCRdb on the 5' RACE reads, yielding one entry per CDR3 protein. Counted here are 1 million or so distinct CDR3 sequences, more than 40% occurring once; the ten biggest clones make up approximately 20%. The sequencing input was blood. The receptors derive from a woman aged 55-70 years in good health.

This chain connects TRBV29-1 to TRBJ1-2; no clear D gene. The CDR3 runs to 13 residues. V lost 4 bases, J lost 6 bases, and 15 bases lay in between. Germline V CDR1 and CDR2: SQVTM, ANQGSEA. CDR3 in amino acids: CSVVGTGFNGYTF. In DNA, the CDR3 is TGCAGCGTTGTAGGCACGGGATTTAATGGCTACACCTTC. Based on the CDR3 plus reference TRBV29-1 and TRBJ1-2, the full variable domain is SAVISQKPSRDICQRGTSLTIQCQVDSQVTMMFWYRQQPGQSLTLIATANQGSEATYESGFVIDKFPISRPNLTFSTLTVSNMSPEDSSIYLCSVVGTGFNGYTFGSGTRLTVV.

Here the CDR3 DNA reads TGCGCCAGCAGCTTGGATCGGGACAGGGACTCTGGGGCCAACGTCCTGACTTTC. Protein product: CASSLDRDRDSGANVLTF. The rearrangement joins TRBV5-1 to TRBJ2-6; TRBD1 matches 9 bases. Trimming removed 0 bases from V and 0 bases from J; junction bases left unmatched: 4. The CDR3 sequence is 18 residues long. Germline V gene sequence: CDR1 SGHRS, CDR2 YFSETQ.

This clonotype occurred a few times. This sequence joins TRBV5-6 and TRBJ1-1, with 9 bases aligning to TRBD1. Germline V gives CDR1 SGHDT, CDR2 YYEEEE. Trimming removed 1 base from V and 1 base from J; junction bases left unmatched: 5. There are 16 residues in the CDR3. For the CDR3, the DNA is TGTGCCAGCAGCTTGAGCTTGGGACAGGGGAACACTGAAGCTTTCTTT. This translates into CASSLSLGQGNTEAFF.

The genes are TRBV29-1 and TRBJ2-5; 7 bases are a match to TRBD1. The V and J ends lost 6 bases and 1 base, in that order; junction bases with no gene match: 8. Germline assignment: CDR1 SQVTM and CDR2 ANQGSEA. CDR3 length: 14 amino acids. Here the CDR3 DNA reads TGCAGCGTCCCCAGTGGGGACAGCCAAGAGACCCAGTACTTC. Translated, it gives CSVPSGDSQETQYF.

This clonotype has at least ten counts. The rearrangement joins TRBV29-1 to TRBJ2-3, with 9 bases that match TRBD2. Germline CDR1 SQVTM, CDR2 ANQGSEA. Trimming removed 4 bases from V and 4 bases from J; junction bases left unmatched: 6. CDR3 length: 14 amino acids. The CDR3 sequence: CSVGLSGSPDTQYF. The CDR3 coding sequence is TGCAGCGTTGGACTTAGCGGGAGTCCAGATACGCAGTATTTT.

V gene TRBV27 combines with J gene TRBJ2-5; D is perhaps TRBD2 (6 bases). Trimming removed 9 bases at V and 5 bases at J, with 16 bases between. The CDR3 is 13 amino acids. Per the germline V gene, CDR1 is MNHEY and CDR2 is SMNVEV (reference sequence). For the CDR3, the DNA is TGTGCCAGTAGTCCTGGGAGGCGGGAGACCCAGTACTTC. It is translated as CASSPGRRETQYF.

Turning to this clonotype: Its ends do not fully match the called genes, so a read error is possible. This sequence joins TRBV7-2 and TRBJ2-3, with TRBD2 matching over 8 bases. CDR1 SGHTA and CDR2 FQGNSA come from the germline V gene. The CDR3 runs 14 residues. The CDR3 is CASSIAGRSDTQYF. For the CDR3, the DNA is TGTGCCAGCAGCATAGCGGGAAGATCAGATACGCAGTATTTT.

This chain joins TRBV6-6 and TRBJ2-7; D is possibly TRBD1 (6 bases). This CDR3 comprises 16 residues. V was clipped by 5 bases and J by 0 bases, with 17 bases between them. Germline loops: CDR1 MNHNY, CDR2 SVGAGI (reference sequence). The CDR3 DNA sequence: TGTGCCAGCAGTACCAAGCGGACAGAGATCTCCTACGAGCAGTACTTC. Protein: CASSTKRTEISYEQYF.

The V and J genes are TRBV14 and TRBJ1-5; 8 nucleotides line up with TRBD1. The CDR3 sequence is 16 residues long. The V and J ends lost 1 base and 6 bases, in that order; junction bases with no gene match: 8. Germline V gene data show CDR1 as SGHDN and CDR2 as FVKESK. The CDR3 DNA reads TGTGCCAGCAGCCAAGCCTCGACAGGGGCGGTTCAGCCCCAGCATTTT. This gives the protein CASSQASTGAVQPQHF. Drawing the rest from reference TRBV14 and TRBJ1-5, the complete variable domain is EAGVTQFPSHSVIEKGQTVTLRCDPISGHDNLYWYRRVMGKEIKFLLHFVKESKQDESGMPNNRFLAERTGGTYSTLKVQPAELEDSGVYFCASSQASTGAVQPQHFGDGTRLSIL.

Many counts were recorded for this clonotype. V gene TRBV24-1 combines with J gene TRBJ2-3, with 12 bases that match TRBD2. The germline V gene encodes CDR1 KGHDR and CDR2 SFDVKD. CDR3 size: 16 residues. J gave up 6 bases and V 2 bases, and 5 bases lay outside the gene matches. CDR3 sequence reads: CATSDSTSGSYDTQYF. CDR3 in DNA: TGTGCCACCAGTGATTCGACTAGCGGGAGTTATGATACGCAGTATTTT.

A few counts support this clonotype. The V gene is TRBV7-3, the J gene TRBJ2-1, with 7 positions matching TRBD2. The J segment lost 1 base and the V segment lost 4 bases, leaving 7 bases of the junction unmatched. The germline V gene encodes CDR1 SGHTA and CDR2 FQGTGA. The CDR3 runs to 16 residues. CDR3: CASSSGTGGSYNEQFF. CDR3 in DNA: TGTGCCAGCAGCTCTGGGACGGGGGGATCCTACAATGAGCAGTTCTTC. Filled out from reference TRBV7-3 and TRBJ2-1, the complete variable domain reads GAGVSQTPSNKVTEKGKYVELRCDPISGHTALYWYRQSLGQGPEFLIYFQGTGAADDSGLPNDRFFAVRPEGSVSTLKIQRTERGDSAVYLCASSSGTGGSYNEQFFGPGTRLTVL.

The chain carries TRBV20-1 and TRBJ2-7; 10 nucleotides line up with TRBD1. This CDR3 comprises 16 residues. The germline V gene encodes CDR1 DFQATT and CDR2 SNEGSKA (reference sequence). J lost 0 bases, V lost 1 base, and 6 bases had no gene match. The CDR3 region has the DNA TGCAGTGCTAGAGGGGCCGGGACAGGGGCCTCCTACGAGCAGTACTTC. This sequence encodes CSARGAGTGASYEQYF.

The rearrangement links TRBV7-3 to TRBJ2-3, with no clear D. Looked up from germline, CDR1 is SGHTA and CDR2 is FQGTGA. CDR3 length equals 14 residues. Trimming took 5 bases from V and 0 from J, leaving 9 bases between them. This CDR3 reads CASSIDPSTDTQYF. The CDR3 nucleotides read TGTGCCAGCAGCATCGATCCTAGCACAGATACGCAGTATTTT.

This chain joins TRBV7-9 and TRBJ2-5; 10 bases align to TRBD2. This CDR3 contains 17 residues. From germline, CDR1 is SEHNR and CDR2 FQNEAQ (reference sequence). With V trimmed by 4 bases and J by 7 bases, 15 bases remained unmatched. As DNA, the CDR3 is TGTGCCAGCAGCTCTCGACTAGCGGGTCCATTAGGTGGGACCCAGTACTTC. Translation gives CASSSRLAGPLGGTQYF.

The J gene is TRBJ2-5, the V gene TRBV3-1, with a tentative D call TRBD1 (6 bases). This CDR3 spans 15 amino acids. Germline CDR1 LGHDT, CDR2 YNNKEL (reference sequence). V was pared by 1 base and J by 4 bases, with 13 bases between. For the CDR3, the DNA is TGTGCCAGCAGCCAAGCCTTGGGCAGGGGAGAGACCCAGTACTTC. Translation: CASSQALGRGETQYF.

This clonotype has only a few counts. This chain joins TRBV4-2 and TRBJ2-7; D is uncertain. With 0 bases removed from V and 0 bases from J, the gap between germline ends came to 6 bases. The CDR3 has 14 residues. Germline CDR1 is LGHNA and CDR2 is YNFKEQ. This chain's CDR3 is CASSQEALSYEQYF. The CDR3 DNA is TGTGCCAGCAGCCAAGAAGCGCTCTCCTACGAGCAGTACTTC.

The chain has TRBV27 and TRBJ2-7, with 9 positions matching TRBD1. CDR3 length: 16 residues. J was trimmed by 1 base and V by 5 bases; bases with no gene match: 9. CDR1 and CDR2 (germline): MNHEY, SMNVEV (reference sequence). The CDR3 bases are TGTGCCAGCAGTGGTCAGACAGGGGGAGGATCCTACGAGCAGTACTTC. The encoded protein is CASSGQTGGGSYEQYF.

The chain recombines TRBV20-1 with TRBJ2-7; perhaps TRBD2 as D (6 bases). The germline V gene encodes CDR1 DFQATT and CDR2 SNEGSKA (reference sequence). The CDR3 totals 14 residues. Trimming took off 3 bases at V and 0 bases at J, with 12 bases between the two ends. The CDR3 loop is CSARVAASSYEQYF. The CDR3 DNA reads as TGCAGTGCTAGGGTAGCGGCCAGCTCCTACGAGCAGTACTTC.

This clonotype was picked up a small number of times. The gene calls are TRBV7-3 and TRBJ2-3; 9 bases fit TRBD2. The CDR3 covers 14 residues. J was trimmed by 4 bases and V by 4 bases; bases with no gene match: 3. From germline, CDR1 is SGHTA and CDR2 FQGTGA. CDR3: CASSSAGGPDTQYF. The DNA for the CDR3 is TGTGCCAGCAGCTCAGCGGGAGGCCCAGATACGCAGTATTTT.

V is TRBV9 and J is TRBJ2-5; D may match TRBD1 or TRBD2 (6 bases each). CDR3 length equals 14 residues. Trimming took off 0 bases at V and 5 bases at J, with 11 bases between the two ends. CDR1 is SGDLS, CDR2 YYNGEE, per germline. In nucleotides, the CDR3 is TGTGCCAGCAGCGTAGACCAAGGGGGGGAGACCCAGTACTTC. It codes for CASSVDQGGETQYF.

The chain couples TRBV24-1 to TRBJ2-7; unclear D gene. Germline-derived CDR1 and CDR2 are KGHDR and SFDVKD. The ends were cut back, 4 bases at V and 7 bases at J, with 13 bases in the middle. The CDR3 is made up of 13 amino acids. CDR3 sequence: CATSDHGVYEQYF. CDR3 DNA sequence: TGTGCCACCAGTGACCATGGGGTTTATGAGCAGTACTTC.

The rearrangement joins TRBV6-1 to TRBJ1-3; D is uncertain. Germline-derived CDR1 and CDR2 are MNHNS and SASEGT. The CDR3 has 12 residues. V gave up 3 bases and J gave up 8 bases, with 8 bases separating them. The CDR3 spells CASSDGFYTIYF. As DNA, the CDR3 is TGTGCCAGCAGTGATGGCTTTTACACCATATATTTT.

The CDR3 nucleotides read TGTGCCAGCAATCCGGGGGCAACCAACACCGGGGAGCTGTTTTTT. Protein sequence: CASNPGATNTGELFF. This chain connects TRBV27 to TRBJ2-2; D tentatively fits TRBD1 or TRBD2 (6 bases each). Trimming stripped 7 bases from V and 2 bases from J, with 14 bases between. Germline-derived CDR1 and CDR2 are MNHEY and SMNVEV (reference sequence). The CDR3 extends over 15 amino acids.

The chain employs TRBV4-2 and TRBJ2-1, with D perhaps being TRBD1 or TRBD2 (5 bases each). The J call is in doubt because the DNA end fits TRBJ2-7 better. CDR1 LGHNA and CDR2 YNFKEQ come from the germline V gene. This CDR3 region has 14 residues. The CDR3 region has the DNA TGTGCCAGCAGCCCACTGAGGGGTTACAATGAGCAGTACTTC. This codes for CASSPLRGYNEQYF.

The J gene is TRBJ1-6, the V gene TRBV20-1, with D unresolved. Trimming removed 5 bases from V and 8 bases from J, with 16 bases in between. The germline V gene encodes CDR1 DFQATT and CDR2 SNEGSKA (reference sequence). The CDR3 sequence is 14 residues long. The CDR3 DNA follows: TGCAGTGCTTCCGGTCCGGACCATTATTCACCCCTCCACTTT. Translated, it gives CSASGPDHYSPLHF.

CDR3 residues: CASSFAGGDYEQYF. The CDR3 region has the DNA TGTGCCAGCAGTTTTGCAGGGGGGGACTACGAGCAGTACTTC. V is TRBV28 and J is TRBJ2-7, with D perhaps given as TRBD1 or TRBD2 (7 bases each). Trimming cost V 3 bases and J 3 bases, with 12 bases left between them. Germline CDR1 MDHEN, CDR2 SYDVKM. The CDR3 sequence is 14 residues long.

CDR3 coding DNA: TGTGCCAGCAGTCAGACTAGGACCACGGAGCAGTTCTTC. Its translation: CASSQTRTTEQFF. The V gene is TRBV6-6, the J gene TRBJ2-1, with D possibly matching TRBD2 (6 bases). Trimming took 5 bases from V and 10 from J, leaving 15 bases between them. CDR3 length: 13 amino acids. CDR1 MNHNY and CDR2 SVGAGI come from the germline V gene (reference sequence).